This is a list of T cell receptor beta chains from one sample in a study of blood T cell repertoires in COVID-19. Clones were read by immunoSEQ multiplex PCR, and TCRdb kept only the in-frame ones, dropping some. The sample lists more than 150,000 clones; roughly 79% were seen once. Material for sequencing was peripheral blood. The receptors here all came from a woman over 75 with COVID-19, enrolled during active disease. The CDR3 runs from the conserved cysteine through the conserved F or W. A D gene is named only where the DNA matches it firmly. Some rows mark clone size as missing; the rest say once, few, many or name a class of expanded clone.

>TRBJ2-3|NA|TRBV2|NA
TGTGCCAGCAGCTACACAGATACGCAGTATTTT
CASSYTDTQYF
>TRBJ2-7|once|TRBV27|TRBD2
TGTGCCAGCAGTTTACACCTAGCGGGAGCCCCCTACGAGCAGTACTTC
CASSLHLAGAPYEQYF
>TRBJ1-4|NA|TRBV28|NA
TGTGCCAGCAGTACCCCAGGTTCAACTAATGAAAAACTGTTTTTT
CASSTPGSTNEKLFF
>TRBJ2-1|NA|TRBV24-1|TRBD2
TGTGCCACCAGTGATTGGACTAGTTTTGGTGAGCAGTTCTTC
CATSDWTSFGEQFF
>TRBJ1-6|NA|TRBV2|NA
TGTGCCAGCAGGCGGCAGACGGAGATTTCACCCCTCCACTTT
CASRRQTEISPLHF
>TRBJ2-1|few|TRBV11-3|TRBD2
TGTGCCAGCCTGGGGGGGGAGGGCAATGAGCAGTTCTTC
CASLGGEGNEQFF
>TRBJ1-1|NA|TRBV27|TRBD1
TGTGCCAGCAGGGACAGGGGGATGAACACTGAAGCTTTCTTT
CASRDRGMNTEAFF
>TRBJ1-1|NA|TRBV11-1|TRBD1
TGTGCCAGCAGCTTAGCACGGACAGGGCCGGGGAACACTGAAGCTTTCTTT
CASSLARTGPGNTEAFF
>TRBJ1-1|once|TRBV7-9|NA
TGTGCCAGCAGCTTAAGTAAGGCGGTTGAAGCTTTCTTT
CASSLSKAVEAFF
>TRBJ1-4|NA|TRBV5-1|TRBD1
TGCGCCAGCAGTCTAACAGGGGGCCCCTTGGGTAATGAAAAACTGTTTTTT
CASSLTGGPLGNEKLFF
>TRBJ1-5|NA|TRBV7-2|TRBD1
TGTGCCAGCAGCTTAGCGCATGGGACAGGGTGGCAGCCCCAGCATTTT
CASSLAHGTGWQPQHF
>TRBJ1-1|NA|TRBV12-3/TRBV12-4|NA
TGTGCCAGCAGTCTCAGGGGATTGGGTGAAGCTTTCTTT
CASSLRGLGEAFF
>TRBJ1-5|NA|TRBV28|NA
TGTGCCAGCAGTTTGGGGCAAAAAAACCAGCATTTT
CASSLGQKNQHF